A selection of T cell receptor beta chains follows, all from one sample in a study of blood T cell repertoires in COVID-19. Some clones are missing from TCRdb's copy, which holds only in-frame ones; the method was immunoSEQ multiplex PCR. Here the sample spans roughly 140,000 clones, over 75% being singletons. The sequenced material came from PBMCs or T cells enriched from blood (not recorded which). The receptors originated from a man aged 50-59 years in a cohort exposed to, infected with or recovered from COVID-19 (not recorded which). The CDR3 runs from the conserved cysteine through the conserved F or W. The order of the fields is clone size, V gene, J gene, D gene, CDR3 protein, CDR3 DNA. D genes are given only for firm matches. The size of a clone is reported for some rows only, either as once, few or many, or as a class for expanded clones.

clone size: once
V gene: TRBV10-3
J gene: TRBJ1-2
D gene: NA
CDR3 protein: CASTLDNNYGYTF
CDR3 DNA: TGTGCCAGTACGCTGGACAATAACTATGGCTACACCTTC

clone size: few
V gene: TRBV6-6
J gene: TRBJ1-2
D gene: TRBD1
CDR3 protein: CASSSRQGVKNHGYTF
CDR3 DNA: TGTGCCAGCAGTTCCCGACAGGGAGTAAAGAATCATGGCTACACCTTC

clone size: few
V gene: TRBV6-5
J gene: TRBJ2-5
D gene: TRBD1
CDR3 protein: CASSYSGTELQETQYF
CDR3 DNA: TGTGCCAGCAGTTACTCGGGGACAGAGCTTCAAGAGACCCAGTACTTC

clone size: NA
V gene: TRBV3-1/TRBV3-2
J gene: TRBJ1-2
D gene: NA
CDR3 protein: CASSQRQANYGYTF
CDR3 DNA: TGTGCCAGCAGCCAACGACAGGCTAACTATGGCTACACCTTC

clone size: NA
V gene: TRBV19
J gene: TRBJ1-1
D gene: NA
CDR3 protein: CASHNNYVNTEAFF
CDR3 DNA: TGTGCCAGCCACAACAACTATGTGAACACTGAAGCTTTCTTT

clone size: few
V gene: TRBV5-1
J gene: TRBJ2-2
D gene: NA
CDR3 protein: CASSYADRNTGELFF
CDR3 DNA: TGCGCCAGCAGCTATGCCGACAGGAACACCGGGGAGCTGTTTTTT

clone size: NA
V gene: TRBV5-6
J gene: TRBJ1-2
D gene: NA
CDR3 protein: CASSSNNYGYTF
CDR3 DNA: TGTGCCAGCAGCTCTAATAACTATGGCTACACCTTC

clone size: NA
V gene: TRBV5-3
J gene: TRBJ2-7
D gene: NA
CDR3 protein: CARSARGSEDYEQYF
CDR3 DNA: TGTGCCAGAAGCGCGCGCGGGTCGGAAGACTACGAGCAGTACTTC

clone size: NA
V gene: TRBV19
J gene: TRBJ2-5
D gene: TRBD1
CDR3 protein: CASSAPRQGQETQYF
CDR3 DNA: TGTGCCAGTAGTGCCCCTCGACAGGGACAAGAGACCCAGTACTTC

clone size: NA
V gene: TRBV14
J gene: TRBJ2-3
D gene: TRBD2
CDR3 protein: CASSHYSGGAADTQYF
CDR3 DNA: TGTGCCAGCAGCCATTATAGCGGGGGGGCCGCAGATACGCAGTATTTT

clone size: NA
V gene: TRBV21-1
J gene: TRBJ2-7
D gene: NA
CDR3 protein: CASSKGSGTRRSEQYF
CDR3 DNA: TGTGCCAGCAGCAAGGGATCCGGGACTAGAAGGAGCGAGCAGTACTTC

clone size: few
V gene: TRBV3-1/TRBV3-2
J gene: TRBJ1-1
D gene: NA
CDR3 protein: CASSQIQNTEAFF
CDR3 DNA: TGTGCCAGCAGCCAAATCCAGAACACTGAAGCTTTCTTT

clone size: NA
V gene: TRBV5-8
J gene: TRBJ2-5
D gene: TRBD2
CDR3 protein: CASSPGTSGGSIQETQYF
CDR3 DNA: TGTGCCAGCAGCCCAGGGACTAGCGGGGGGTCGATCCAAGAGACCCAGTACTTC

clone size: NA
V gene: TRBV28
J gene: TRBJ2-7
D gene: NA
CDR3 protein: CASSRPGVHEQYF
CDR3 DNA: TGTGCCAGCAGCCGCCCCGGGGTCCACGAGCAGTACTTC

clone size: NA
V gene: TRBV12-3/TRBV12-4
J gene: TRBJ2-1
D gene: NA
CDR3 protein: CASRTGYNEQFF
CDR3 DNA: TGTGCCAGCAGAACAGGGTACAATGAGCAGTTCTTC

clone size: NA
V gene: TRBV4-3
J gene: TRBJ1-1
D gene: NA
CDR3 protein: CASSQEPGGGTEAFF
CDR3 DNA: TGCGCCAGCAGCCAAGAGCCCGGAGGAGGCACTGAAGCTTTCTTT

clone size: NA
V gene: TRBV19
J gene: TRBJ2-2
D gene: NA
CDR3 protein: CASSIQGGNTGELFF
CDR3 DNA: TGTGCCAGTAGTATCCAGGGGGGGAACACCGGGGAGCTGTTTTTT

clone size: NA
V gene: TRBV9
J gene: TRBJ1-5
D gene: NA
CDR3 protein: CASSLGDLDNYNQPQHF
CDR3 DNA: TGTGCCAGCAGCTTAGGGGATCTGGACAACTACAATCAGCCCCAGCATTTT

clone size: NA
V gene: TRBV19
J gene: TRBJ2-3
D gene: TRBD2
CDR3 protein: CASSIRAGGSVGTGTDTQYF
CDR3 DNA: TGTGCCAGTAGTATACGAGCGGGGGGGTCGGTTGGAACGGGAACAGATACGCAGTATTTT

clone size: NA
V gene: TRBV20-1
J gene: TRBJ1-1
D gene: NA
CDR3 protein: CSARATHEAFF
CDR3 DNA: TGCAGTGCTAGAGCGACACATGAAGCTTTCTTT

clone size: NA
V gene: TRBV29-1
J gene: TRBJ2-2
D gene: NA
CDR3 protein: CGEQGGRAGELFF
CDR3 DNA: TGCGGGGAACAGGGTGGTAGGGCCGGGGAGCTGTTTTTT

clone size: NA
V gene: TRBV27
J gene: TRBJ2-7
D gene: NA
CDR3 protein: CASSLQGGSYEQYF
CDR3 DNA: TGTGCCAGCAGTTTACAGGGTGGCTCCTACGAGCAGTACTTC

clone size: once
V gene: TRBV7-9
J gene: TRBJ2-1
D gene: TRBD1
CDR3 protein: CASSLAQTGVHEQFF
CDR3 DNA: TGTGCCAGCAGCTTAGCGCAGACAGGGGTCCATGAGCAGTTCTTC

clone size: NA
V gene: TRBV19
J gene: TRBJ2-2
D gene: NA
CDR3 protein: CASRWGFRDGTGELFF
CDR3 DNA: TGTGCCAGTAGATGGGGCTTCAGAGATGGAACCGGGGAGCTGTTTTTT

clone size: once
V gene: TRBV4-1
J gene: TRBJ1-3
D gene: NA
CDR3 protein: CASSHPPGGNTIYF
CDR3 DNA: TGCGCCAGCAGCCATCCCCCCGGGGGAAACACCATATATTTT

clone size: NA
V gene: TRBV4-1
J gene: TRBJ1-2
D gene: TRBD1
CDR3 protein: CASSQDTLSRGQGLDGYTF
CDR3 DNA: TGCGCCAGCAGCCAAGATACTCTGTCCCGAGGACAGGGTTTGGATGGCTACACCTTC